The present T cell receptor (beta chain) was sequenced within a study of vaccination effects on CD4 cells after COVID-19. Comment on this clone: The antigen remains unidentified.

With the ViraFEST assay, the study expanded antigen-specific CD4+ T cells using viral peptide pools, then sequenced them. The culture ran for 10 days, and then CD4+ T cells were isolated. Prior SARS-CoV-2 infection was absent in the vaccine recipients, as shown by negative nucleocapsid antibodies. Cultures of some 1.8 million PBMC per well contained 10 IU/ml IL-2 plus 10 ug/ml peptides. Assay: immunoSEQ multiplex PCR; the TCRdb copy retains only in-frame clones and omits some. Of 35,000 to 50,000 clones listed, around 80% are singletons. Study-level results: Late post-vaccination samples showed marked contraction of infection- and vaccine-induced clones.

The TCR comes from a human donor who received a COVID-19 vaccine. The sample was CD4+ T cells from PBMCs cultured with SARS-CoV-2 spike peptides, taken before COVID-19 vaccination.

CDR3: CASSQVNTEAFF. The CDR3 DNA is TGTGCCAGCAGCCAGGTGAACACTGAAGCTTTCTTT. The V call is TRBV12-3 or TRBV12-4, the J call TRBJ1-1; no clear D. The germline V and J ends were trimmed by 6 bases and 0 bases, with 5 bases remaining between them. The CDR3 totals 12 residues.